The 15 T cell receptor beta chains reported below all come from one sample, sequenced in a study of Graves' ophthalmopathy and Graves' hyperthyroidism. Beta-chain TCR CDR3 regions were amplified from RNA transcripts. Amplification began with first-round RT-PCR using HTBI primers, then second-round multiplex PCR was performed. Via MiXCR, TCRdb re-called the multiplex PCR reads, giving one row per CDR3 protein. This table holds fewer than 650,000 distinct CDR3 sequences, about 24% found once. The sequenced sample consisted of peripheral blood. All receptors come from a woman between 18 and 29 years old with stable Graves' hyperthyroidism. Some clones in this sample may be carry-over from other donors' samples.

This clonotype was recorded many times. The chain couples TRBV9 to TRBJ1-2; TRBD1 is a possible D gene (6 bases). The V gene lost 6 bases and the J gene lost 8 bases, with 20 bases spanning the gap. In germline, CDR1 is SGDLS, CDR2 YYNGEE. This CDR3 has 14 residues. The CDR3 DNA reads TGTGCCAGCACCCGCGGGGGCACATCAAACGGCTACACCTTC. Its translation: CASTRGGTSNGYTF.

This clonotype was seen at least ten times. V usage is TRBV12-3 or TRBV12-4 and J usage is TRBJ2-7; D unresolved. The V end was cut by 1 base, the J end by 3 bases, with 10 bases between. CDR3 size: 14 residues. For the CDR3, the DNA is TGTGCCAGCAGTTTAGAGCAGTCCCGCTACGAGCAGTACTTC. It codes for CASSLEQSRYEQYF.

This clonotype was detected many times. V usage is TRBV4-2 and J usage is TRBJ1-5; TRBD1 aligns across 10 bases. Germline V gives CDR1 LGHNA, CDR2 YNFKEQ. V shed 3 bases, J shed 7 bases, and the junction held 6 bases outside the gene matches. The CDR3 sequence is 15 residues long. The CDR3 DNA reads TGTGCCAGCAGCCACGACAGGGGGCAGGGGCAGCCCCAGCATTTT. This sequence encodes CASSHDRGQGQPQHF.

This clonotype was detected many times. This chain uses TRBV20-1 with TRBJ2-5; TRBD2 might be the D (6 bases). V lost 6 bases and J 1 base, leaving 18 bases between the germline ends. The CDR3 covers 15 residues. Per the germline V gene, CDR1 is DFQATT and CDR2 is SNEGSKA (reference sequence). Here the CDR3 DNA reads TGCAGTGCCCAAGGACACGCGCGGGGCCAAGAGACCCAGTACTTC. Its translation: CSAQGHARGQETQYF.

This clonotype turned up a few times. CDR3 sequence: CSVGDDARETQYF. CDR3 DNA sequence: TGCAGCGTTGGGGACGACGCGCGAGAGACCCAGTACTTC. This rearrangement joins TRBV29-1 to TRBJ2-5; either TRBD1 or TRBD2 may fit D (5 bases each). The CDR3 is 13 residues long. Deletions cut 4 bases from V and 4 bases from J, with 13 bases between. Germline V gives CDR1 SQVTM, CDR2 ANQGSEA.

The rearrangement uses TRBV18 and TRBJ1-6; 7 nucleotides match TRBD1. The CDR3 sequence is 17 residues long. J was trimmed by 8 bases and V by 0 bases; bases with no gene match: 10. Germline-derived CDR1 and CDR2 are KGHSH and LQKENI. The CDR3 loop is CASSPPISGQAHSPLHF. For the CDR3, the DNA is TGTGCCAGCTCACCACCGATCTCCGGACAGGCGCATTCACCCCTCCACTTT.

This clonotype was detected many times. The chain is built from TRBV2 and TRBJ1-1; D call uncertain. The CDR3 runs to 14 residues. The V end lost 2 bases, the J end lost 2 bases, and 9 bases lay between the germline ends. Germline CDR1 and CDR2: SNHLY and FYNNEI. In DNA, the CDR3 is TGTGCCAGCAGTGAACAGGCACCCAACACTGAAGCTTTCTTT. Translation: CASSEQAPNTEAFF.

V gene TRBV18 combines with J gene TRBJ1-2; TRBD1 agrees at 8 bases. Germline V gene sequence: CDR1 KGHSH, CDR2 LQKENI. Unmatched junction bases numbered 9, after V lost 6 bases and J lost 3 bases. The CDR3 covers 15 residues. The CDR3 DNA follows: TGTGCCAGCTCGCCCGGGACAGGAGCCTACTATGGCTACACCTTC. Translation gives CASSPGTGAYYGYTF.

This clonotype was counted at least ten times. The CDR3 loop is CASSVDWDVANTEAFF. The CDR3 DNA is TGTGCCAGCAGCGTAGATTGGGACGTTGCGAACACTGAAGCTTTCTTT. The chain joins TRBV9 to TRBJ1-1, with D perhaps matching TRBD1 (5 bases). The CDR3 sequence is 16 residues long. V dropped 0 bases and J dropped 1 base, with 13 bases sitting between them. Per the germline V gene, CDR1 is SGDLS and CDR2 is YYNGEE.

J is TRBJ1-1 and V is TRBV5-1; TRBD1 matches 7 bases. This CDR3 contains 14 residues. The germline CDR1 and CDR2 sequences are SGHRS and YFSETQ. Trimming cost V 1 base and J 4 bases; bases outside gene matches: 4. The CDR3 region has the DNA TGCGCCAGCAGCTTGCCCAGGGGGACCACTGAAGCTTTCTTT. It encodes CASSLPRGTTEAFF.

J is TRBJ1-1 and V is TRBV9; no clear D gene. With 0 bases removed from V and 7 bases from J, the gap between germline ends came to 7 bases. The CDR3 is 12 residues long. The germline CDR1 and CDR2 sequences are SGDLS and YYNGEE. CDR3: CASSVEPGEAFF. The CDR3 nucleotides read TGTGCCAGCAGCGTAGAGCCGGGTGAAGCTTTCTTT.

Only a few counts were recorded for this clonotype. A much larger clone is a single base away; this may be a read error. The rearrangement links TRBV20-1 to TRBJ1-1; D unresolved. Germline V lookup: CDR1 DFQATT, CDR2 SNEGSKA (reference sequence). Trimming pared 8 bases from V and 11 bases from J, leaving 21 bases between. The CDR3 totals 12 residues. For the CDR3, the DNA is TGCAGTCCTAAGGTGGGAAAGGGAGGGGCTTTCTTT. This codes for CSPKVGKGGAFF.

This clonotype was observed at least ten times. The chain is built from TRBV29-1 and TRBJ1-1; 8 bases match TRBD1. CDR3 size: 14 residues. Trimming removed 6 bases from V and 6 bases from J; junction bases left unmatched: 12. Germline CDR1 SQVTM, CDR2 ANQGSEA. DNA for the CDR3: TGCAGCGTCCACCTTGGACAGGGAGGCTCTGAAGCTTTCTTT. It translates to CSVHLGQGGSEAFF. Drawing the rest from reference TRBV29-1 and TRBJ1-1, the complete variable domain is SAVISQKPSRDICQRGTSLTIQCQVDSQVTMMFWYRQQPGQSLTLIATANQGSEATYESGFVIDKFPISRPNLTFSTLTVSNMSPEDSSIYLCSVHLGQGGSEAFFGQGTRLTVV.

The chain recombines TRBV4-1 with TRBJ2-6; TRBD1 is a possible D gene (6 bases). Germline V CDR1 and CDR2: MGHRA, YSYEKL. This CDR3 has 18 residues. Trimming shortened V by 2 bases and J by 0 bases, and 14 bases separated the two germline ends. CDR3 nucleotide sequence: TGCGCCAGCAGCCAACGCGGACAGCCGAGCTCTGGGGCCAACGTCCTGACTTTC. Translation: CASSQRGQPSSGANVLTF.

Many counts were recorded for this clonotype. CDR3 sequence (DNA): TGTGCCAGCAGCTTCGGAAACACCATATATTTT. Amino acid sequence: CASSFGNTIYF. The genes are TRBV7-2 and TRBJ1-3; D ambiguous. CDR3 length: 11 amino acids. Germline assignment: CDR1 SGHTA and CDR2 FQGNSA. Trimming shortened V by 3 bases and J by 4 bases, and 1 base separated the two germline ends. Drawing the rest from reference TRBV7-2 and TRBJ1-3, the complete variable domain is GAGVSQSPSNKVTEKGKDVELRCDPISGHTALYWYRQSLGQGLEFLIYFQGNSAPDKSGLPSDRFSAERTGGSVSTLTIQRTQQEDSAVYLCASSFGNTIYFGEGSWLTVV.